This is a list of T cell receptor beta chains from one sample in a study of identifying expanded T cells in peripheral blood. Generated by immunoSEQ multiplex PCR, the TCRdb table keeps only in-frame clones and is missing some. Found here are 75,000 to 90,000 clones, around 90% of them singletons; the top ten hold 7.3%. Sample: blood. These receptor sequences come from a person aged 18 to 69 in good health. Each CDR3 is given with its conserved first and last residue. The D gene is left open where the match is weak. The size of a clone is reported for some rows only, either as once, few or many, or as a class for expanded clones.

j_call clone_size v_call d_call cdr3_nt cdr3_aa
TRBJ2-1 . TRBV7-9 TRBD2 TGTGCCAGCAGCCAGCAAGCGGGAACCAATGAGTTCAAGTTCTTC CASSQQAGTNEFKFF
TRBJ1-4 . TRBV18 . TGTGCCAGCTCACCGGGGTGGGGGACGCTGAATGAAAAACTGTTTTTT CASSPGWGTLNEKLFF
TRBJ2-2 once TRBV7-9 . TGTGCCAACAGCCTTGAGGTGGGGGAGCTGTTTTTT CANSLEVGELFF
TRBJ1-3 . TRBV20-1 . TGCAGTGCCGCGACAGGAAACACCATATATTTT CSAATGNTIYF
TRBJ1-2 . TRBV7-9 . TGTGCCAGCAGCAATCCTCGCGGAGATGGCTACACCTTC CASSNPRGDGYTF
TRBJ1-6 . TRBV5-1 TRBD1 TGCGCCAGCAGCGGGACAGGGTTGGGGAATTCACCCCTCCACTTT CASSGTGLGNSPLHF
TRBJ1-1 . TRBV2 . TGTGCCAGCCGGACAGCTGAAGCTTTCTTT CASRTAEAFF
TRBJ1-1 . TRBV6-1 . TGTGCCAGCAGCCCAGGGAGGCACACTGAAGCTTTCTTT CASSPGRHTEAFF
TRBJ1-1 . TRBV29-1 . TGCAGCGTTATGACAGAAGAAGCTTTCTTT CSVMTEEAFF
TRBJ1-1 . TRBV25-1 . TGTGCCAGCAGTGACTACTCTCTGGGGGCTTTCTTT CASSDYSLGAFF
TRBJ1-1 . TRBV7-9 . TGTGCCAGCAGCTCCTATTCAGGGGATACTGAAGCTTTCTTT CASSSYSGDTEAFF
TRBJ1-4 . TRBV10-3 TRBD1 TGTGCCATCAGTGAGTCGCCAGGGGGTGAAAAACTGTTTTTT CAISESPGGEKLFF
TRBJ1-1 . TRBV6-5 TRBD1 TGTGCCAGCAGTTACTCCAGGACAGGGGCACCCGAAGCTTTCTTT CASSYSRTGAPEAFF
TRBJ1-5 . TRBV15 TRBD1 TGTGCCACCAGCAGAGAGGACAGGGGGGGTTATCAGCCCCAGCATTTT CATSREDRGGYQPQHF
TRBJ2-7 . TRBV6-5 TRBD2 TGTGCCAGCAGCAAAGCGGGAGTAAACGGGTACGAGCAGTACTTC CASSKAGVNGYEQYF
TRBJ2-7 . TRBV19 . TGTGCCAGTACGAGGACCGGCTCCTACGAGCAGTACTTC CASTRTGSYEQYF
TRBJ1-6 few TRBV5-1 . TGCGCCAGCAGCTTGGGCCAGGGATCTTCACCCCTCCACTTT CASSLGQGSSPLHF
TRBJ1-2 . TRBV7-2 . TGTGCCAGCAGCTTAGAGGCAGGGGTACTCTATGGCTACACCTTC CASSLEAGVLYGYTF
TRBJ1-5 few TRBV5-6 TRBD1 TGTGCCAGCAGCTTGTGGGACAGGGATAATCAGCCCCAGCATTTT CASSLWDRDNQPQHF
TRBJ2-6 . TRBV5-8 . TGTGCCAGCAGTTCAGGACAGACCACCGACTCTGGGGCCAACGTCCTGACTTTC CASSSGQTTDSGANVLTF
TRBJ1-2 . TRBV19 . TGTGCCAGCTCCTCGAACTCGGGGGGAAACTATGGCTACACCTTC CASSSNSGGNYGYTF
TRBJ2-7 once TRBV7-2 TRBD2 TGTGCCAGCAGCTCGACTAGCGGGGGGCCGTACGAGCAGTACTTC CASSSTSGGPYEQYF
TRBJ1-2 . TRBV9 . TGTGCCAGCAGCGTAGTGGCAGGGAGGGATGCGAACTATGGCTACACCTTC CASSVVAGRDANYGYTF
TRBJ2-3 . TRBV4-2 . TGTGCCAGCAGCCAAAATCCAGGGGCAGATACGCAGTATTTT CASSQNPGADTQYF
TRBJ2-7 . TRBV7-9 TRBD2 TGTGCCAGCGGGTCGGAACTAGCGTCCTACGAGCAGTACTTC CASGSELASYEQYF
TRBJ2-2 . TRBV2 . TGTGCCAGCAGTGAAGTTCAGAACACCGGGGAGCTGTTTTTT CASSEVQNTGELFF
TRBJ2-6 . TRBV5-1 . TGCGCCAGCGATCTGCACTCTGGGGCCAACGTCCTGACTTTC CASDLHSGANVLTF
TRBJ1-4 . TRBV9 . TGTGCCAGCAGCGCCACGGACAGACATGAAAAACTGTTTTTT CASSATDRHEKLFF
TRBJ2-1 . TRBV4-1 TRBD1 TGCGCCAGCAGCCAAGCACAGGGGTATGAGCAGTTCTTC CASSQAQGYEQFF
TRBJ2-5 . TRBV27 . TGTGCCAGCAGTTTGGGGCGGGGTCAGAGGAACCAAGAGACCCAGTACTTC CASSLGRGQRNQETQYF
TRBJ1-3 . TRBV20-1 . TGCAGTGGATCTGTTGGAAACACCATATATTTT CSGSVGNTIYF
TRBJ2-7 once TRBV30 TRBD1 TGTGCCTGGAGCATTGGGACAGGGCTAATCTACGAGCAGTACTTC CAWSIGTGLIYEQYF
TRBJ2-1 . TRBV7-3 . TGTGCCAGCAGCTTAGGAGCTGGAGAAGACAATGAGCAGTTCTTC CASSLGAGEDNEQFF
TRBJ2-3 . TRBV7-2 TRBD2 TGTGCCAGCACCATAAACTCCGGACTAGTTGCGGATACGCAGTATTTT CASTINSGLVADTQYF
TRBJ2-6 . TRBV27 . TGTGCCAGCAGTTTTAGGGTTAACGCTGGGGCCAACGTCCTGACTTTC CASSFRVNAGANVLTF
TRBJ1-2 . TRBV6-1 . TGTGCCAGCAGTGAAGACGGAAACTATGGCTACACCTTC CASSEDGNYGYTF
TRBJ2-3 . TRBV9 TRBD2 TGTGCCAGCAGCCCCCGGACTAGCGGGGGGAACACAGATACGCAGTATTTT CASSPRTSGGNTDTQYF
TRBJ2-3 . TRBV5-6 . TGTGCCAGCAGCGCGACCCTCGTGGTAGCGGGCACAGATACGCAGTATTTT CASSATLVVAGTDTQYF
TRBJ2-2 . TRBV5-1 TRBD1 TGCGCCAGCAGCGCCGATGGGACAGCCAACACCGGGGAGCTGTTTTTT CASSADGTANTGELFF
TRBJ2-2 once TRBV6-6 TRBD1 TGTGCCAGCAGTTTCACAGGGGCCACCGGGGAGCTGTTTTTT CASSFTGATGELFF
TRBJ2-2 . TRBV7-3 . TGTGCCAGCAGCTCCTCACGGATCACCTCGAACACCGGGGAGCTGTTTTTT CASSSSRITSNTGELFF
TRBJ1-1 . TRBV5-1 . TGCGCCAGCAGCCCTGAAAGACCGGGGTTGGGCACTGAAGCTTTCTTT CASSPERPGLGTEAFF
TRBJ1-3 few TRBV5-1 . TGCGCCAGCAGCCTAGCAGGGATCGGAAACACCATATATTTT CASSLAGIGNTIYF
TRBJ2-5 . TRBV9 TRBD2 TGTGCCAGCAGCCCTTCTAGCGGGCTTAGAGAGACCCAGTACTTC CASSPSSGLRETQYF
TRBJ1-2 . TRBV19 TRBD1 TGTGCCAGTAGTACCCCGGGACAGGGGGCGCGGGGCTACACCTTC CASSTPGQGARGYTF
TRBJ2-3 . TRBV5-1 TRBD2 TGCGCCAGCAGTTTTCTAGCGGGAAATTATAAAGATACGCAGTATTTT CASSFLAGNYKDTQYF
TRBJ1-4 . TRBV7-9 . TGTGCCAGCAGTCTAATGCTTGCAACTAATGAAAAACTGTTTTTT CASSLMLATNEKLFF
TRBJ2-2 . TRBV12-5 . TGTGCTAGTGCCTTACAGGGCACCGGGGAGCTGTTTTTT CASALQGTGELFF